This TCR beta chain stems from a study of cytomegalovirus exposure and HLA in healthy donors (dated 2017 in TCRdb). General notes on the study: An earlier analysis of about 560 of the donors reported around 280 Gb of sequence data and 95 million to 130 million unique TCR beta sequences obtained from about 179 million T cells. The study profiled the T cell repertoires of under 700 subjects by immunosequencing and related them to cytomegalovirus serostatus. About 280 gigabases of sequencing data and approximately 92 million unique TCR sequences made up an early release that covered several hundred HLA-typed donors. The number of typed donors differed by locus: roughly 629-640 for A, B, C, DRB1 and DQB1; 522 for DQA1; approximately 610 for DPA1; and 450 to 480 for DPB1. An earlier analysis of 587 of the donors used high-throughput TCR beta sequencing to judge whether each TCR beta V gene segment behaved as functional or pseudogenic. All discovery cohort repertoires had been generated using a single sequencing platform. Rather than using new phenotypic data, the later analysis identified candidate immune exposures from TCR beta sequences and from how often those sequences occurred across donors. In addition to the first cohort of 666 subjects, a separate validation cohort of 120 different subjects was used. Alongside the repertoire data, information on donor age, sex, ethnicity and CMV serostatus was compiled. The aim of the study was to test whether cataloging public T cell receptors could identify signatures of past pathogen exposure. To study patterns of TCR occurrence, a later analysis re-analyzed previously published TCR beta repertoires from around 660 donors and added high-resolution HLA genotyping. In a later genetic analysis, genome-wide SNP genotypes for about three fifths of the roughly 670 donors were used, and that subset was treated as a discovery cohort. To predict cytomegalovirus infection status, the study brought together high-throughput TCR immunosequencing, statistical association of individual TCRs with disease status, and machine learning. Both class I and class II loci were covered by HLA typing, at four-digit resolution. About five DR-DQ haplotypes were handled as single units for association and clustering because linkage in the cohort was strong. Among several hundred genotyped donors of the cohort, an average of approximately 200,000 unique TCR beta nucleotide sequences was sequenced per donor, of which about 18% were non-productive. Of the roughly 400 genotyped donors, roughly 85% fell in the genetic ancestry cluster associated with self-reported Caucasian donors.

The germline V gene (reference sequence) provides CDR1 MNHEY and CDR2 SMNVEV. The CDR3 starts with the cysteine, ends with the phenylalanine, and has 14 residues. This entry keeps only the CDR3 DNA: 42 bases, framed from base 1. Trimming removed 2 bases from V and 5 bases from J, leaving 10 bases between the germline ends. The cohort consisted of fewer than 700 healthy bone marrow donors. Cohort members were all nominally healthy when sampled, although unrecorded immune exposures were likely present. The donor was CMV seropositive and was included in the group of 300 or so seropositive cohort members. Each donor provided a peripheral blood sample, and peripheral blood mononuclear cells were used for TCR beta sequencing. The Qiagen DNeasy Blood Extraction Kit was used to extract genomic DNA from the blood cell samples. Library prep was done by the immunoSEQ multiplex PCR assay. For the multiplex PCR, a mixture combining 60 forward primers for TCR Vbeta segments and 13 reverse primers for TCR Jbeta segments was used. A multiplex PCR assay on genomic DNA amplified the CDR3 region of rearranged TCR beta genes. On the Illumina HiSeq System, the amplified TCR beta libraries were sequenced as 87-base-pair reads. In the source study's methods: In a later analysis, roughly 80 million unique TCR beta chains were counted across the roughly 670 repertoires, and roughly 11 million of these chains were shared by at least two donors. Raw reads were error-corrected and collapsed into unique sequences with a nearest-neighbor algorithm that merged closely related sequences to remove PCR and sequencing errors. To assign V, D and J gene segments, CDR3 sequences were aligned to IMGT reference sequences. Each retained sequence needed at least a six-nucleotide match to both a V gene segment and a J gene segment. Rearrangements were classified as productive when the CDR3 lacked stop codons and remained in frame with V and J, and all other rearrangements were classified as non-productive. Following IMGT convention, CDR3 was defined as the stretch from the second conserved V-encoded cysteine up to the conserved J-encoded phenylalanine. Sequences without an unambiguous match to a single V gene segment were excluded from the earlier analysis of a few hundred of the donors. In an earlier analysis of several hundred of the donors, V segments were called functional above 56.7% productive rearrangements and were called segregating when the between-donor standard deviation exceeded 5%. To diagnose cytomegalovirus status from the catalog of TCR beta chain sequences, a statistical classification framework was built. In a later analysis, V and J genes were assigned by comparing TCR nucleotide sequences against IMGT/GENE-DB human TR gene sequences. The TCRdist pipeline was used in a later analysis to assign CDR3 sequences and most-parsimonious VDJ recombination scenarios. In a later analysis, each TCR beta chain was defined by its CDR3 amino acid sequence together with its V-gene family, and reads without a unique V-gene family were excluded. To address suspected cross-contamination and a sequencing artifact, a later analysis removed 550 to 750 highly shared, low-generation-probability nucleotide sequences. In a later analysis, a clonal expansion index was calculated for each public chain from normalized within-repertoire ranks of inferred template counts. In a later analysis, generation probabilities were computed with a VDJ recombination model fitted to out-of-frame rearrangements, and the resulting probabilities were checked against IGoR. In a later analysis, TCR-TCR, TCR-HLA and TCR-CMV co-occurrence was scored with hypergeometric tests, and a repertoire-size bias correction was applied to TCR pairs. To estimate false discovery rates, a later analysis permuted the HLA or CMV assignments 20 times. A later analysis grouped co-occurring TCRs with DBSCAN, adding TCRdist sequence similarity when clustering within HLA-allele-positive subsets. Co-occurrence clustering excluded repertoires with fewer than 30,000 or more than 120,000 public chains, plus five with anomalous nucleotide sharing. In its TCRdb copy, this immuneACCESS table keeps in-frame sequences only and misses some clones. Where compared with another copy, unresolved V genes explain less than half of these, and the others have no known cause. V and J calls plus clone size are reproduced from that table; the DNA served to infer D and trimming. For this sample the table gives about 120,000 clones, of which 76% were detected only once. The top ten hold roughly 12% of the sample.

The full study reports these points: When HLA alleles, especially DR and DQ, strongly co-occurred, attributing TCR associations to individual alleles was difficult. A further reported finding was that TCR beta sequences accurately predicted the HLA-A and HLA-B alleles for most subjects in the first cohort. A later analysis associated roughly 17,000 TCR beta sequences with specific HLA alleles at a false discovery rate of 0.05. A later analysis found that HLA-associated TCR beta chains were more clonally expanded and had lower generation probabilities than equally common non-associated chains. Most TCR sequences were observed very rarely across donors, whereas some public TCRs were present in many individuals. HLA typing was unavailable for some donors at each locus, so association tests used only the typed subset. A cluster of highly shared sequence variants was judged likely to be a technical artifact of the sequencing pipeline. Cytomegalovirus status was reported to be diagnosed by the classifier with high specificity and sensitivity in both the original and validation cohorts. The study listed approximately 160 TCR beta chains as associated with cytomegalovirus. According to a later analysis, TCR association rates differed among HLA loci, with DRB1 alleles showing the most associated TCRs and HLA-C alleles showing the fewest. Sequencing depth was assumed to be roughly uniform across donors in the presence/absence analyses, though that assumption may not hold. Several of the top co-occurrence clusters appeared to be linked to parvovirus B19, influenza, CMV and Epstein-Barr virus, according to a later analysis. The authors suggested that the approach could potentially be extended to other disease states and immunological phenotypes. A later genetic analysis associated a missense DCLRE1C variant with V-gene and J-gene trimming of TCR beta chains, and an independent cohort replicated the association. The 87-base-pair reads could not distinguish some IMGT-functional V segments, including TRBV6-2 and TRBV6-3, so those segments were excluded. In a later genetic analysis, fewer N-insertions in productive TCRs were reported among donors in an Asian-associated ancestry cluster than the 666-donor mean. Only TCR beta chains were sequenced in this cohort, and the absence of alpha or paired-chain data limited detectable features. Broadly in line with IMGT annotations, most TCR beta V segments showed up in productive rearrangements about 87% or about 30% of the time in an earlier analysis of a few hundred of the donors. Linkage disequilibrium might explain the correlated functional status among segregating V segments, but an unknown experimental factor could not be ruled out. Most CMV-associated TCR beta chains appeared to be HLA-restricted in a later analysis, and the HLA associations seemed to be driven largely by CMV exposure. In vitro tests confirmed that a few of the cytomegalovirus-associated TCR beta chains recognize cytomegalovirus antigens. Because counts were too low, under 20 rarely observed V segments, including chromosome 9 orphons, were left out of the earlier analysis of approximately 580 of the donors. The only immune exposure information available for the cohort was CMV serostatus.

Details on this clone: The clone's antigen remains unknown. Base qualities are not provided; no much larger clone lies one nucleotide away.

Specimen: PBMCs. This receptor was taken from a man aged 25 to 40 in good health and CMV-seropositive. The V and J segments used are TRBV27 and TRBJ1-5, with a weak D call of TRBD1 (5 bases match). Here is the DNA: TGTGCCAGCAGTTTAGGGGGGTCTTATCAGCCCCAGCATTTT. Its translation is CASSLGGSYQPQHF.